The present T cell receptor beta chain was sequenced within a study of blood T cell repertoires in COVID-19. Germline V gene sequence: CDR1 SGHRS, CDR2 YFSETQ. The CDR3 spans 12 residues. V lost 4 bases and J 6 bases, leaving 10 bases between the germline ends. The repertoire was sequenced with immunoSEQ multiplex PCR; TCRdb's copy has only in-frame clones and lacks some. The sample gives around 500,000 clones, 88% of which show up once; under 9.5% is in the top ten. This chain links TRBV5-1 with TRBJ1-1, with no clear D. The sequence came from a woman between 55 and 75 years old who had recovered from COVID-19. The sample taken for sequencing was PBMCs or T cells enriched from blood (not recorded which). In nucleotides, the CDR3 is TGCGCCAGCAGCCTACCTAGCTCTGAAGCTTTCTTT. It codes for CASSLPSSEAFF.